What follows are 27 T cell receptor beta chains derived from one specimen sequenced in a study of T cell repertoires in cytomegalovirus infection. TCRdb recomputed calls from the reads with MiXCR, one row per CDR3 protein. The table shows fewer than 650,000 distinct CDR3 sequences, with 40% occurring only once. Antigens for these TCRs are unknown. The specimen comprised cultured PBMCs, sampled from culture after CMV antigen stimulation. The receptors shown here come from a human donor in good health (CMV status not recorded). Some clones in this sample may be carry-over from other donors' samples.

This chain connects TRBV7-2 to TRBJ2-3; 14 nucleotides align to TRBD2. This CDR3 has 18 residues. The germline CDR1 and CDR2 sequences are SGHTA and FQGNSA. V lost 2 bases and J lost 7; bases outside the gene matches: 11. This chain's CDR3 is CASSLPPGLAGERYTQYF. CDR3 in DNA: TGTGCCAGCAGCTTACCCCCGGGACTAGCGGGAGAGCGATATACGCAGTATTTT.

The V call is TRBV20-1, the J call TRBJ2-7; 10 positions agree with TRBD2. J lost 3 bases, V lost 6 bases, and 11 bases had no gene match. The CDR3 length is 15 residues. Germline CDR1 and CDR2: DFQATT and SNEGSKA (reference sequence). CDR3 sequence (DNA): TGCAGTGCCCGCGGGTCCTCTAGCGGGGGCTACGAGCAGTACTTC. Translated: CSARGSSSGGYEQYF.

This chain joins TRBV28 and TRBJ1-6; D may be TRBD1 (5 bases). The germline V and J ends were trimmed by 4 bases and 10 bases, with 14 bases remaining between them. Germline loops: CDR1 MDHEN, CDR2 SYDVKM. This CDR3 is built from 14 residues. CDR3 protein: CASSWLGESSPLHF. CDR3 nucleotide sequence: TGTGCCAGCAGTTGGCTAGGGGAGTCGTCACCCCTCCACTTT.

The rearrangement uses TRBV7-2 and TRBJ2-5; tentative D call: TRBD2 (6 bases). From germline, CDR1 is SGHTA and CDR2 FQGNSA. The CDR3 runs 16 residues. The V end was cut by 4 bases, the J end by 7 bases, with 22 bases between. The CDR3 loop reads CASSWGGTLGRGTQYF. The DNA of the CDR3 is TGTGCCAGCAGCTGGGGCGGGACCCTCGGTAGGGGGACCCAGTACTTC.

The chain carries TRBV11-2 and TRBJ2-7; either TRBD1 or TRBD2 may supply D (5 bases each). The CDR3 extends over 14 amino acids. Germline lookup yields CDR1 SGHAT and CDR2 FQNNGV. Trimming took off 6 bases at V and 4 bases at J, with 16 bases between the two ends. The chain's CDR3 is CASRTTGTRYEQYF. For the CDR3, the DNA is TGTGCCAGCAGGACCACGGGGACCCGTTACGAGCAGTACTTC.

In its sample, this clonotype was seen a few times. This sequence joins TRBV7-9 and TRBJ2-1, with 12 bases matching TRBD2. Germline V gene lookup returns CDR1 SEHNR and CDR2 FQNEAQ (reference sequence). The CDR3 has 15 residues. The trim removed 5 bases at V and 8 bases at J, leaving 7 bases unmatched. DNA of the CDR3: TGTGCCAGCAGCGCAACTAGCGGGAGGTTGGATGAGCAGTTCTTC. This translates into CASSATSGRLDEQFF.

This clonotype was recorded many times. V usage is TRBV7-2 and J usage is TRBJ1-2, with D possibly TRBD1 on 5 matching bases. Trimming removed 4 bases at V and 1 base at J, with 13 bases between. The germline gives CDR1 SGHTA, CDR2 FQGNSA. This CDR3 contains 15 residues. The CDR3 is CASSYQGSINYGYTF. CDR3 bases: TGTGCCAGCAGCTACCAGGGCTCCATTAACTATGGCTACACCTTC.

V usage is TRBV5-3 and J usage is TRBJ2-5; tentatively, D is TRBD2 (6 bases). TRBV5-3 is known as an ORF, though its function is uncertain. The length of the CDR3 is 16 residues. The V end was cut by 8 bases, the J end by 7 bases, with 27 bases between. The CDR3 region has the DNA TGTGCCAGCAGCCCCAGACGCTTAAGGGAGGAAGGGACCCAGTACTTC. Translating gives CASSPRRLREEGTQYF.

The chain combines TRBV24-1 with TRBJ2-5; a weak D match, TRBD2 (5 bases). Looked up from germline, CDR1 is KGHDR and CDR2 is SFDVKD. The CDR3 extends over 16 amino acids. V was trimmed by 3 bases and J by 4 bases, leaving 17 bases between them. CDR3 residues: CATSDPNTRERETQYF. The CDR3 DNA follows: TGTGCCACCAGTGATCCTAACACAAGGGAGAGAGAGACCCAGTACTTC.

CDR3 DNA: TGTGCCAGCAGTCAAAACTCCGGGCAAATTGAAAAACTGTTTTTT. Protein sequence: CASSQNSGQIEKLFF. The genes are TRBV25-1 and TRBJ1-4; D is uncertain. CDR3 size: 15 residues. Deletions cut 5 bases from V and 7 bases from J, with 17 bases between. From germline, CDR1 is MGHDK and CDR2 SYGVNS.

Ten or more counts support this clonotype. The V and J genes are TRBV7-2 and TRBJ2-6; D remains unclear. Per germline, CDR1 SGHTA and CDR2 FQGNSA. The CDR3 covers 13 residues. Deletions cut 4 bases from V and 1 base from J, with 2 bases between. Here the CDR3 DNA reads TGTGCCAGCAGCTCTTCTGGGGCCAACGTCCTGACTTTC. Encoded protein: CASSSSGANVLTF.

This clonotype was counted only a few times. The V and J genes are TRBV12-5 and TRBJ2-1, with 9 positions matching TRBD2. There are 19 residues in the CDR3. Looked up from germline, CDR1 is LGHNT and CDR2 is FRNRAP. The V segment lost 0 bases and the J segment 2 bases; nucleotides outside the gene matches: 11. Here the CDR3 reads CASGLVLSRLAGPYNEQFF. As DNA, the CDR3 is TGTGCTAGTGGTTTGGTACTTTCGAGGCTAGCGGGACCCTACAATGAGCAGTTCTTC. The full variable domain, completed using reference TRBV12-5 and TRBJ2-1, is DARVTQTPRHKVTEMGQEVTMRCQPILGHNTVFWYRQTMMQGLELLAYFRNRAPLDDSGMPKDRFSAEMPDATLATLKIQPSEPRDSAVYFCASGLVLSRLAGPYNEQFFGPGTRLTVL.

V gene TRBV7-2 combines with J gene TRBJ2-7; 7 bases map to TRBD2. Unmatched junction bases numbered 6, after V lost 1 base and J lost 6 bases. The germline CDR1 and CDR2 sequences are SGHTA and FQGNSA. The CDR3 length is 14 residues. Here the CDR3 reads CASSLGEAGIEQYF. CDR3 nucleotides: TGTGCCAGCAGCTTAGGTGAAGCGGGAATCGAGCAGTACTTC.

V gene TRBV7-6 combines with J gene TRBJ1-1; D unclear. V lost 4 bases to trimming and J lost 5 bases, with 11 bases between them. The length of the CDR3 is 13 residues. The germline V gene has CDR1 SGHVS and CDR2 FNYEAQ. The CDR3 spells CASSYQASTEAFF. The CDR3 DNA is TGTGCCAGCAGCTATCAAGCAAGTACTGAAGCTTTCTTT.

The gene calls are TRBV7-2 and TRBJ2-7; no reliable D call. The ends were cut back, 3 bases at V and 3 bases at J, with 9 bases in the middle. This CDR3 contains 13 residues. Germline CDR1 and CDR2: SGHTA and FQGNSA. Here the CDR3 reads CASSFAPDYEQYF. CDR3 bases: TGTGCCAGCAGCTTCGCTCCGGACTACGAGCAGTACTTC.

The chain links TRBV20-1 to TRBJ1-2; 7 positions match TRBD1. The CDR3 totals 11 residues. CDR1 is DFQATT and CDR2 is SNEGSKA in the germline V gene (reference sequence). V trimming: 5 bases; J trimming: 3 bases; junction bases outside the gene matches: 0. The CDR3 DNA sequence: TGCAGTGCTGGGACAGACTATGGCTACACCTTC. Translating gives CSAGTDYGYTF.

This sequence joins TRBV20-1 and TRBJ2-7; the match to TRBD1 covers 8 bases. With 3 bases clipped from V and 1 base from J, the junction kept 8 bases outside the gene matches. There are 15 residues in the CDR3. The germline V gene has CDR1 DFQATT and CDR2 SNEGSKA (reference sequence). CDR3 DNA: TGCAGTGCTAGGACAGGGGTATGGGGGTCCTACGAGCAGTACTTC. Protein: CSARTGVWGSYEQYF.

The V call is TRBV19, the J call TRBJ2-7; the D gene is possibly TRBD1 (6 bases). The V and J ends lost 4 bases and 1 base respectively, with 11 bases between them. Germline V lookup: CDR1 LNHDA, CDR2 SQIVND (reference sequence). The CDR3 loop spans 14 amino acids. CDR3 DNA: TGTGCCAGTAGTACCACAGGGAAATCCTACGAGCAGTACTTC. Its translation is CASSTTGKSYEQYF.

The chain carries TRBV20-1 and TRBJ1-6, with TRBD1 matching 8 bases. CDR3 size: 15 residues. Looked up from germline, CDR1 is DFQATT and CDR2 is SNEGSKA (reference sequence). V was pared by 5 bases and J by 7 bases, with 10 bases of the junction left unmatched. CDR3 sequence: CSAYAGGSGNSPLHF. The CDR3 DNA sequence: TGCAGTGCTTACGCAGGGGGCTCGGGGAATTCACCCCTCCACTTT.

This chain uses TRBV3-1 with TRBJ2-3, with 8 bases aligning to TRBD2. V gave up 1 base and J gave up 7 bases; unmatched junction bases: 4. CDR3 size: 14 residues. CDR1 and CDR2 from the germline V gene are LGHDT and YNNKEL (reference sequence). This CDR3 reads CASSQGGLAHTQYF. As DNA, the CDR3 is TGTGCCAGCAGCCAAGGCGGACTAGCACATACGCAGTATTTT.

V usage is TRBV20-1 and J usage is TRBJ1-2; no firm D call. Trimming removed 2 bases at V and 5 bases at J, with 9 bases between. The CDR3 extends over 12 amino acids. CDR1 DFQATT and CDR2 SNEGSKA come from the germline V gene (reference sequence). CDR3 amino acids: CSARLRIYGYTF. DNA of the CDR3: TGCAGTGCTAGATTGCGGATTTATGGCTACACCTTC.

The table lists this clonotype with a few counts. V and J are TRBV12-3 or TRBV12-4 and TRBJ1-1; a possible D gene is TRBD1 (5 bases). CDR3 length: 13 residues. Trimming cost V 3 bases and J 0 bases, with 5 bases left between them. The CDR3: CASSFRVNTEAFF. The CDR3 nucleotides read TGTGCCAGCAGTTTCAGGGTGAACACTGAAGCTTTCTTT.

The V call is TRBV27, the J call TRBJ1-1; 8 nucleotides match TRBD1. The CDR3 has 15 residues. The V gene end was trimmed by 5 bases and the J gene end by 6 bases; junction bases not matched to a gene: 11. Germline CDR1 reads MNHEY; CDR2 reads SMNVEV (reference sequence). CDR3 sequence: CASSPRGRGQAEAFF. Written as DNA, the CDR3 is TGTGCCAGCAGTCCCAGAGGCAGGGGGCAAGCTGAAGCTTTCTTT.

This clonotype appeared many times. The chain links TRBV7-2 to TRBJ1-2; D is ambiguous. The V gene's germline CDR1 is SGHTA and CDR2 FQGNSA. The V and J ends lost 3 bases and 1 base respectively, with 0 bases between them. This CDR3 is 11 amino acids long. The CDR3 DNA is TGTGCCAGCAGCTTTAACTATGGCTACACCTTC. Protein product: CASSFNYGYTF.

This chain joins TRBV2 and TRBJ1-1; 7 nucleotides match TRBD1. Germline CDR1 reads SNHLY; CDR2 reads FYNNEI. Unmatched junction bases numbered 6, after V lost 4 bases and J lost 1 base. CDR3 length: 15 amino acids. The CDR3 coding sequence is TGTGCCAGCAGTGCAGGGCGACAGGGGAACACTGAAGCTTTCTTT. It encodes CASSAGRQGNTEAFF. Full variable domain (rest looked up from reference TRBV2 and TRBJ1-1): EPEVTQTPSHQVTQMGQEVILRCVPISNHLYFYWYRQILGQKVEFLVSFYNNEISEKSEIFDDQFSVERPDGSNFTLKIRSTKLEDSAMYFCASSAGRQGNTEAFFGQGTRLTVV.

The chain joins TRBV19 to TRBJ2-7; no definite D call. V gave up 5 bases and J gave up 3 bases, with 14 bases separating them. From germline, CDR1 is LNHDA and CDR2 SQIVND (reference sequence). This CDR3 region has 14 residues. The CDR3 loop reads CASSPSRARYEQYF. CDR3 nucleotide sequence: TGTGCCAGTAGTCCAAGTCGAGCCCGCTACGAGCAGTACTTC.

This clonotype was seen only a few times. The CDR3 sequence is CASISRSGGGSSYEQYF. The CDR3 DNA sequence: TGTGCCAGCATCAGCCGGAGCGGGGGGGGAAGCTCCTACGAGCAGTACTTC. The chain carries TRBV28 and TRBJ2-7, with TRBD2 matching over 10 bases. Germline V gene sequence: CDR1 MDHEN, CDR2 SYDVKM. This CDR3 is 17 amino acids long. V lost 7 bases, J lost 0 bases, and 12 bases stayed unmatched.